Presented here are 28 T cell receptor beta chains from one specimen sequenced in a study of tumor-infiltrating lymphocytes in oesophageal squamous cell carcinoma. TCRdb recomputed calls from the PCR reads with MiXCR, one row per CDR3 protein. The table lists 15,000 to 20,000 distinct CDR3 sequences, roughly 46% of them singletons. Sequencing input: blood. These receptor sequences come from a female donor with esophageal squamous cell carcinoma.

This clonotype was detected many times. The rearrangement links TRBV6-1 to TRBJ1-1; TRBD1 might be the D (5 bases). Germline assignment: CDR1 MNHNS and CDR2 SASEGT. The CDR3 consists of 15 residues. Trimming pared 8 bases from V and 4 bases from J, leaving 20 bases between. CDR3 sequence reads: CASGSILGGGTEAFF. The CDR3, as DNA: TGTGCCAGCGGTTCGATTCTGGGGGGTGGCACTGAAGCTTTCTTT.

The chain uses TRBV5-1 and TRBJ1-2; the D is unclear. Germline values: CDR1 SGHRS, CDR2 YFSETQ. This CDR3 has 16 residues. The V and J ends lost 4 bases and 3 bases respectively, with 19 bases between them. The CDR3 nucleotides read TGCGCCAGCAGCCCCCTTGGGTGGAAACGGGACTATGGCTACACCTTC. It is translated as CASSPLGWKRDYGYTF.

This clonotype was detected many times. A read error may explain this, as a much larger clone is one base away. No DNA is shown, since the ends of the CDR3 on it are uncertain; the CDR3 is the one TCRdb lists. The rearrangement uses TRBV7-5 and TRBJ2-1; TRBD2 is the table's D call, not checked against the DNA. TRBV7-5 is tagged as a pseudogene. The CDR3 spans 19 residues, counting both ends. The CDR3 region is CISVPEAKQRDVGTYEQFF.

Within the sample, this clonotype is medium-sized. The V and J genes are TRBV7-3 and TRBJ1-6; the D is unclear. The CDR3 runs to 13 residues. The germline V and J ends were trimmed by 1 base and 4 bases, with 2 bases remaining between them. Germline CDR1 reads SGHTA; CDR2 reads FQGTGA. CDR3 in amino acids: CASSLMYNSPLHF. For the CDR3, the DNA is TGTGCCAGCAGCTTAATGTATAATTCACCCCTCCACTTT. The whole variable domain, filled in from reference TRBV7-3 and TRBJ1-6, reads GAGVSQTPSNKVTEKGKYVELRCDPISGHTALYWYRQSLGQGPEFLIYFQGTGAADDSGLPNDRFFAVRPEGSVSTLKIQRTERGDSAVYLCASSLMYNSPLHFGNGTRLTVT.

This clonotype appeared many times. The chain employs TRBV24-1 and TRBJ2-5; the D is unclear. The DNA matches TRBJ2-7 better at its end, which makes the J call doubtful. The CDR3 is made up of 12 amino acids. In germline, CDR1 is KGHDR, CDR2 SFDVKD. The CDR3 loop reads CATSDLDGEQYF. Written as DNA, the CDR3 is TGTGCCACCAGTGATTTAGACGGCGAGCAGTACTTC.

This clonotype has only a few counts. The V call is TRBV11-1, the J call TRBJ2-5; D possibly uses TRBD1 or TRBD2 (6 bases each). CDR1 is SGHAT and CDR2 is FQDESV in the germline V gene (reference sequence). V was pared by 1 base and J by 5 bases, with 11 bases between. CDR3 length: 14 amino acids. CDR3 sequence reads: CASSLGGAGETQYF. CDR3 in DNA: TGTGCCAGCAGCTTAGGGGGGGCTGGGGAGACCCAGTACTTC.

V usage is TRBV12-3 or TRBV12-4 and J usage is TRBJ2-5; D may correspond to TRBD1 or TRBD2 (5 bases each). V dropped 8 bases and J dropped 11 bases, with 24 bases sitting between them. The length of the CDR3 is 14 residues. CDR3 DNA sequence: TGTGCCAGCCGCCGAGAGGGGAACCACAATGAGCAGTACTTC. Its protein product is CASRREGNHNEQYF.

This rearrangement joins TRBV7-2 to TRBJ2-3, with D possibly TRBD2 on 7 matching bases. With the DNA end fitting TRBJ2-7 better, the J assignment may be wrong. The CDR3 has 14 residues. Per the germline V gene, CDR1 is SGHTA and CDR2 is FQGNSA. CDR3 coding DNA: TGTGCCAGCAGCTTAGAGGGGGGGCCGTACGAGCAGTACTTC. Protein sequence: CASSLEGGPYEQYF.

CDR3 protein: CASSLAGGPVKAEQFF. Written as DNA, the CDR3 is TGTGCCAGCAGTTTAGCTGGGGGACCGGTGAAGGCTGAGCAGTTCTTC. V and J are TRBV12-3 or TRBV12-4 and TRBJ2-3, with D perhaps matching TRBD1 or TRBD2 (5 bases each). TRBJ2-1 explains the end of the DNA better; the J call may be wrong. This CDR3 has 16 amino acids.

The chain links TRBV14 to TRBJ1-1; maybe TRBD1 (6 bases). The CDR3 contains 16 residues. V was trimmed by 3 bases and J by 0 bases, leaving 14 bases between them. Germline V CDR1 and CDR2: SGHDN, FVKESK. The CDR3 spells CASSHRPTGLNTEAFF. The CDR3 bases are TGTGCCAGCAGCCACCGACCGACAGGATTGAACACTGAAGCTTTCTTT.

The chain couples TRBV7-2 to TRBJ2-4; 8 bases agree with TRBD1. J gave up 13 bases and V 2 bases, and 19 bases lay outside the gene matches. This CDR3 has 17 amino acids. CDR1 and CDR2 (germline): SGHTA, FQGNSA. CDR3 bases: TGTGCCAGCAGCTTACCCAAGCCCGGGACAGGATACAATGAGCAGTACTTC. Translated, it gives CASSLPKPGTGYNEQYF.

The rearrangement links TRBV6-9 to TRBJ1-5, with 12 bases fitting TRBD1. V gave up 11 bases and J gave up 6 bases; unmatched junction bases: 14. Germline CDR1 reads MNHGY; CDR2 reads SVAAGI. The length of the CDR3 is 16 residues. CDR3 in DNA: TGTGCCCAAAAGGGACAGGGGGCAATGGGGTCTCAGCCCCAGCATTTT. Residues: CAQKGQGAMGSQPQHF.

The V and J genes are TRBV10-3 and TRBJ2-5, with D perhaps TRBD1 or TRBD2 (5 bases each). With 6 bases removed from V and 13 bases from J, the gap between germline ends came to 30 bases. CDR3 length: 16 residues. Germline lookup yields CDR1 ENHRY and CDR2 SYGVKD. CDR3 in DNA: TGTGCCATCAGCCCCCTCCAGGGTACGAACACCGGGGAGCTGTACTTC. This codes for CAISPLQGTNTGELYF.

This clonotype was seen at least ten times. The chain employs TRBV5-1 and TRBJ2-5; D perhaps matches TRBD2 (6 bases). V was pared by 4 bases and J by 5 bases, with 18 bases between. Germline CDR1 SGHRS, CDR2 YFSETQ. There are 15 residues in the CDR3. CDR3 in DNA: TGCGCCAGCAGCCCGGCCGGAGGGGTGGAGGAGACCCAGTACTTC. Protein: CASSPAGGVEETQYF.

The rearrangement uses TRBV7-9 and TRBJ1-5; D call uncertain. The V gene lost 5 bases and the J gene lost 3 bases, with 11 bases spanning the gap. The CDR3 is 14 residues long. Germline CDR1 reads SEHNR; CDR2 reads FQNEAQ (reference sequence). The CDR3 nucleotides are TGTGCCAGCAGCCATCCAGGTCCCAATCAGCCCCAGCATTTT. It yields the protein CASSHPGPNQPQHF.

A note on this clonotype: One end of the junction does not line up with germline, which may come from a read error. This chain joins TRBV7-6 and TRBJ2-7, with TRBD2 matching over 8 bases. The CDR3 has 13 residues. Germline V CDR1 and CDR2: SGHVS, FNYEAQ. CDR3 coding DNA: TGTGCTAGCAGCTTAGCGGGGTTCAATGAGCAGTACTTC. Encoded protein: CASSLAGFNEQYF.

Ten or more counts support this clonotype. The V call is TRBV5-4, the J call TRBJ2-3; D is ambiguous. The V gene's germline CDR1 is SGHNT and CDR2 YYREEE (reference sequence). This CDR3 is 12 amino acids long. V was shortened by 1 base and J by 5 bases, with 5 bases between the two germline ends. Here the CDR3 reads CASSLWGDTQYF. The CDR3 DNA follows: TGTGCCAGCAGCTTGTGGGGAGATACGCAGTATTTT.

The chain has TRBV6-4 and TRBJ2-1; no clear D gene. This CDR3 is 13 amino acids long. Germline lookup yields CDR1 MRHNA and CDR2 SNTAGT. The V end was cut by 2 bases, the J end by 4 bases, with 6 bases between. The CDR3 DNA is TGTGCCAGCAGTGACGGCGATTACAATGAGCAGTTCTTC. Translating gives CASSDGDYNEQFF.

Only a few counts were recorded for this clonotype. A much larger clone differs from this one at a single base, so this may be a read error. The CDR3 bases are TGTGCCAGCAGTACTGACACCGGGGAGCTGTATTTT. The encoded protein is CASSTDTGELYF. The chain couples TRBV6-1 to TRBJ2-3; perhaps TRBD2 as D (5 bases). The ends were cut back, 5 bases at V and 14 bases at J, with 17 bases in the middle. Looked up from germline, CDR1 is MNHNS and CDR2 is SASEGT. The CDR3 has 12 amino acids.

At least ten counts were recorded for this clonotype. The chain recombines TRBV5-1 with TRBJ1-4, with D hard to call. This CDR3 region has 14 residues. Germline V gene lookup returns CDR1 SGHRS and CDR2 YFSETQ. Trimming took 4 bases from V and 5 from J, leaving 12 bases between them. The CDR3 spells CASSRDINNEKLFF. The CDR3 DNA reads TGCGCCAGCAGCCGTGACATAAACAATGAAAAACTGTTTTTT.

The chain has TRBV6-4 and TRBJ1-4; 7 nucleotides match TRBD1. Near its end, the DNA agrees better with TRBJ2-2, so the J call may be wrong. CDR3 length equals 19 residues. The germline CDR1 and CDR2 sequences are MRHNA and SNTAGT. The DNA of the CDR3 is TGTGCCAGCAGTGTCCCGTGGGACAGAGAGGAGACAGTCACCGGGGAGCTGTTTTTT. Its protein product is CASSVPWDREETVTGELFF.

This clonotype was recorded at least ten times. A much larger clone is a single base away; this may be a read error. V is TRBV7-6 and J is TRBJ2-1, with 7 bases identical to TRBD1. There are 14 residues in the CDR3. In germline, CDR1 is SGHVS, CDR2 FNYEAQ. The ends lost 5 bases at V and 10 bases at J; junction bases unmatched: 11. The CDR3 protein is CASSPQTGNYEQFF. The CDR3, as DNA: TGTGCCAGCAGCCCTCAGACAGGGAACTACGAGCAGTTCTTC.

The chain uses TRBV28 and TRBJ1-2, with 7 bases fitting TRBD1. Per germline, CDR1 MDHEN and CDR2 SYDVKM. Trimming at V came to 6 bases and at J to 4 bases, leaving 8 bases not matched to a gene. There are 14 residues in the CDR3. The CDR3 loop is CASRPDRVGYGYTF. As DNA, the CDR3 is TGTGCCAGCAGACCAGACAGGGTAGGCTATGGCTACACCTTC.

This clonotype was observed at least ten times. The chain carries TRBV28 and TRBJ1-2, with D hard to call. The length of the CDR3 is 12 residues. Germline loops: CDR1 MDHEN, CDR2 SYDVKM. Trimming left V 6 bases short and J 2 bases short, with 7 bases between. This CDR3 is CASSYGNYGYTF. In DNA form, the CDR3 reads TGTGCCAGCAGCTACGGGAACTATGGCTACACCTTC.

At least ten counts were recorded for this clonotype. The chain carries TRBV6-1 and TRBJ2-1, with 13 nucleotides matching TRBD2. V lost 5 bases to trimming and J lost 8 bases; unmatched junction nucleotides: 6. The CDR3 contains 15 residues. The V gene's germline CDR1 is MNHNS and CDR2 SASEGT. DNA for the CDR3: TGTGCCAGCAGTTCCCGGACTAGCGGGAGCCATGAGCAGTTCTTC. It is translated as CASSSRTSGSHEQFF.

The chain carries TRBV11-3 and TRBJ2-3, with D possibly being TRBD2 (6 bases). The CDR3 sequence is 16 residues long. CDR1 and CDR2 from the germline V gene are SGHNT and YENEEA. V was cut by 1 base and J by 2 bases, with 13 bases left in between. The CDR3 spells CASSLGLDINTDTQYF. In nucleotides, the CDR3 is TGTGCCAGCAGCTTAGGACTAGACATCAACACAGATACGCAGTATTTT.

The chain is built from TRBV13 and TRBJ2-3; TRBD2 matches at 10 bases. J was trimmed by 2 bases and V by 4 bases; bases with no gene match: 9. The CDR3 loop spans 17 amino acids. CDR1 is PRHDT and CDR2 is FYEKMQ in the germline V gene (reference sequence). The DNA of the CDR3 is TGTGCCAGCAGCTCGCGGACTAGCGGATATGACACAGATACGCAGTATTTT. This encodes CASSSRTSGYDTDTQYF.

This clonotype appeared a single time. A junction end diverges from the germline sequence, so it may reflect a read error. CDR3 DNA sequence: TGTGCTAGCAGCCAAGGACAGGGCCAAGAGACCCAGTACTTC. As protein: CASSQGQGQETQYF. V usage is TRBV7-6 and J usage is TRBJ2-7; TRBD1 aligns across 8 bases. The end of the DNA aligns better with TRBJ2-5, so the J call may be wrong. The CDR3 runs to 14 residues. Germline values: CDR1 SGHVS, CDR2 FNYEAQ.